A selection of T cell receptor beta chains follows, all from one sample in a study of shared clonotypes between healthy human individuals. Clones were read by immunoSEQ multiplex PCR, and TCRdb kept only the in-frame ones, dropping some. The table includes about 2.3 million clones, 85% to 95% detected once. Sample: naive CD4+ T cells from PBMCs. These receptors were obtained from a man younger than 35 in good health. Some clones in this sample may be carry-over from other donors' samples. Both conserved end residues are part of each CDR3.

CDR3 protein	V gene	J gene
CASSRGLGQPQHF	TRBV11-2	TRBJ1-5
CASRYGHRGLYEQYF	TRBV27	TRBJ2-7
CASTPLPREAMSSYNEQFF	TRBV5-1	TRBJ2-1
CASSLAVGTGELFF	TRBV5-1	TRBJ2-2
CASSPGTALNTEAFF	TRBV5-1	TRBJ1-1
CASSVGGGRETQYF	TRBV9	TRBJ2-5
CASSFSTSGRRNIQYF	TRBV13	TRBJ2-4
CASSSLTSKETQYF	TRBV5-4	TRBJ2-5
CATSREAGNYGYTF	TRBV15	TRBJ1-2
CSVELEGWSYNEQFF	TRBV29-1	TRBJ2-1
CASSPPGGRVSYEQYF	TRBV18	TRBJ2-7
CASRNQVGSYEQYF	TRBV2	TRBJ2-7
CASSFTQETQYF	TRBV19	TRBJ2-5
CASSFTSGAGELFF	TRBV7-3	TRBJ2-2
CASSYGRNSNQPQHF	TRBV6-5	TRBJ1-5
CASSGVPGEQYF	TRBV5-1	TRBJ2-7
CASSLVGRVPYEQYF	TRBV5-4	TRBJ2-7
CASSRGTPGGATNEKLFF	TRBV7-2	TRBJ1-4
CAISDEGNQPQHF	TRBV10-3	TRBJ1-5
CASSRGSEETQYF	TRBV11-1	TRBJ2-5
CAVRRDGDGGELFF	TRBV2	TRBJ2-2
CASSGGQGSGQPQHF	TRBV2	TRBJ1-5
CASSAGFSEQYF	TRBV2	TRBJ2-7
CASGDRGSAGYTF	TRBV27	TRBJ1-2